This T cell receptor beta chain was captured by sequencing in a study of shared clonotypes between healthy human individuals. Study-level points and caveats: Of the naive CD4 clonotypes, roughly 5.2% were shared across a few donors. Represented diversity, genetic and exposure-history alike, was limited by few donors.

This clone was seen a few times. What it binds is not known. Each PCR replicate from the sorted subsets contained 150 to 250 ng DNA, which is around 30,000 T cell genomes. The protocol was immunoSEQ multiplex PCR, while the TCRdb copy is restricted to in-frame clones and leaves out a portion. Here the sample spans millions of clones, around nine tenths being singletons. CD4+ cells yielded CD45RA+ naive and CD45RA-negative memory subsets. Trimming removed 6 bases from V and 4 bases from J, with 12 bases in between. The CDR3 loop spans 13 amino acids. Per germline, CDR1 MNHEY and CDR2 SVGAGI. Sequenced sample: naive CD4+ T cells sorted from blood. This sample's subset: CD45RA+ positively selected. The clonotype originates from a young man in good health. The chain employs TRBV6-5 and TRBJ1-1; D might be TRBD1 (5 bases). The CDR3 region has the DNA TGTGCCAGCAGCCTCCCCGGGGGCACTGAAGCTTTCTTT. It encodes CASSLPGGTEAFF.